A single sample gave rise to the 31 T cell receptor beta chains below, sequenced in a study of regulatory T cells in long-lasting Graves disease. The time point: newly diagnosed GD, antithyroid drugs for less than 3 months. The TCR library was made from RNA that had been extracted from PBMCs in TRIzol. Relying on iRepertoire HTBI primers and Arm-PCR of CDR3 regions, the team built TCR beta libraries. TCRdb analysed the multiplex PCR reads with MiXCR anew, one entry per CDR3 protein. The sample holds some 500,000 distinct CDR3 sequences; roughly 12% are singletons and the top ten take roughly a tenth. Separately, the same data were catalogued under a study of T cells in Graves' hyperthyroidism and ophthalmopathy.

The sample here was peripheral blood mononuclear cells (PBMCs), taken at new diagnosis, from a patient treated with antithyroid drugs. The receptor set was obtained from a young man with Graves disease.

The V call is TRBV5-1, the J call TRBJ1-2; D gene uncertain. V lost 5 bases and J lost 8, with 16 bases in between. Germline V gene sequence: CDR1 SGHRS, CDR2 YFSETQ. The CDR3 has 13 amino acids. The CDR3 region has the DNA TGCGCCAGCAGTCCCGGACGGGAGGGCGGCTACACCTTC. Translating it yields CASSPGREGGYTF.

This clonotype was seen more than once but under ten times. The chain has TRBV7-2 and TRBJ2-5; the D call may be TRBD1 or TRBD2 (5 bases each). Trimming took 5 bases from V and 5 from J, leaving 15 bases between them. From germline, CDR1 is SGHTA and CDR2 FQGNSA. This CDR3 contains 14 residues. The DNA of the CDR3 is TGTGCCAGCAGCCCGGCAAGGGACGGGGAGACCCAGTACTTC. It codes for CASSPARDGETQYF.

With respect to this clonotype: Since a much larger clone is just one base distant, this may be a read error. The chain has TRBV18 and TRBJ1-1, with TRBD1 as a possible D gene (6 bases). V was shortened by 6 bases and J by 6 bases, with 20 bases between the two germline ends. The CDR3 has 15 residues. CDR1 KGHSH and CDR2 LQKENI come from the germline V gene. The CDR3 nucleotides read TGTGCCAGCTCGCCTCAGGGGTTGGGGGTGGCTGAAGCTTTCTTT. Translation gives CASSPQGLGVAEAFF.

This clonotype was detected many times. The chain couples TRBV12-3 or TRBV12-4 to TRBJ1-2; D is perhaps TRBD1 (6 bases). The V gene lost 6 bases and the J gene lost 7 bases, with 15 bases spanning the gap. The CDR3 has 13 amino acids. CDR3 residues: CASSWTVDGGYTF. CDR3 in DNA: TGTGCCAGCAGCTGGACAGTCGACGGTGGCTACACCTTC.

This clonotype was detected many times. The rearrangement links TRBV5-5 to TRBJ1-6; D gene unclear. There are 15 residues in the CDR3. Germline V gene data show CDR1 as SGHKS and CDR2 as YYEKEE (reference sequence). Between the trimmed V and J ends, which lost 4 bases and 7 bases, there was a span of 15 bases. CDR3 nucleotide sequence: TGTGCCAGCAGCGTTGGAGTGGGAATCAATTCACCCCTCCACTTT. Translation: CASSVGVGINSPLHF.

This chain links TRBV30 with TRBJ1-1, with D uncertain. Trimming shortened V by 5 bases and J by 5 bases, and 9 bases separated the two germline ends. Germline V gene lookup returns CDR1 GTSNPN and CDR2 SVGIG (reference sequence). The CDR3 has 11 residues. The chain's CDR3 is CAWGRGTEAFF. The CDR3 DNA sequence: TGTGCCTGGGGGCGCGGGACTGAAGCTTTCTTT. The variable domain in full, with the rest retrieved from reference TRBV30 and TRBJ1-1, is SQTIHQWPATLVQPVGSPLSLECTVEGTSNPNLYWYRQAAGRGLQLLFYSVGIGQISSEVPQNLSASRPQDRQFILSSKKLLLSDSGFYLCAWGRGTEAFFGQGTRLTVV.

This clonotype was seen ten or more times. The rearrangement uses TRBV11-2 and TRBJ1-5; D is unclear. CDR1 is SGHAT and CDR2 is FQNNGV in the germline V gene. V lost 1 base and J lost 6, with 7 bases in between. This CDR3 comprises 13 residues. DNA for the CDR3: TGTGCCAGCAGCTTAGGTCCGGGTCAGCCCCAGCATTTT. Amino acid sequence: CASSLGPGQPQHF.

This clonotype came up many times. The chain combines TRBV24-1 with TRBJ2-5, with D possibly TRBD1 on 5 matching bases. V gave up 3 bases and J gave up 5 bases, with 15 bases separating them. Germline-derived CDR1 and CDR2 are KGHDR and SFDVKD. This CDR3 spans 15 amino acids. CDR3 sequence (DNA): TGTGCCACCAGTGATGGCCCAGGGCCCCGGGAGACCCAGTACTTC. This codes for CATSDGPGPRETQYF.

This clonotype was seen repeatedly, ten times or more. This chain connects TRBV6-5 to TRBJ1-4, with unresolved D. V lost 0 bases and J 7 bases, leaving 12 bases between the germline ends. The CDR3 totals 15 residues. Germline V gives CDR1 MNHEY, CDR2 SVGAGI. CDR3 sequence: CASSYSGGEGEKLFF. CDR3 nucleotides: TGTGCCAGCAGTTACTCGGGTGGGGAGGGTGAAAAACTGTTTTTT.

This clonotype was seen a handful of times. The chain couples TRBV11-2 to TRBJ1-5; D is undetermined. The end of the DNA is better explained by TRBJ2-3, so the J call may be wrong. Germline lookup yields CDR1 SGHAT and CDR2 FQNNGV. The CDR3 sequence is 14 residues long. The CDR3, as DNA: TGTGCCAGCAGCTTAGTGGCGAAGGGTCAGCCCCAGTATTTT. Amino acid sequence: CASSLVAKGQPQYF.

This clonotype was recorded at least ten times. This chain connects TRBV13 to TRBJ2-1; 9 bases agree with TRBD1. CDR3 length: 15 amino acids. The germline CDR1 and CDR2 sequences are PRHDT and FYEKMQ (reference sequence). V lost 2 bases, J lost 7 bases, and 6 bases stayed unmatched. For the CDR3, the DNA is TGTGCCAGCAGCTTAAGGGACAGGGCATTGAATGAGCAGTTCTTC. Protein product: CASSLRDRALNEQFF.

This clonotype was detected a few times. The chain couples TRBV24-1 to TRBJ2-3; TRBD1 agrees at 9 bases. Trimming cost V 6 bases and J 4 bases; bases outside gene matches: 7. The CDR3 spans 15 residues. Germline values: CDR1 KGHDR, CDR2 SFDVKD. CDR3 loop: CATSPETGGPDTQYF. The DNA of the CDR3 is TGTGCCACCAGTCCCGAGACAGGGGGGCCAGATACGCAGTATTTT.

Ten or more counts support this clonotype. The rearrangement links TRBV19 to TRBJ2-7, with D tentatively TRBD2 (5 bases). The CDR3 has 11 residues. CDR1 and CDR2 (germline): LNHDA, SQIVND (reference sequence). Trimming removed 10 bases from V and 3 bases from J, with 10 bases in between. The CDR3 bases are TGTGCCACGAGGGATATCTACGAGCAGTACTTC. Translation gives CATRDIYEQYF.

At least ten counts were recorded for this clonotype. The chain joins TRBV9 to TRBJ2-7; D gene unclear. V was trimmed by 4 bases and J by 2 bases, leaving 10 bases between them. CDR3 length: 13 amino acids. Germline CDR1 is SGDLS and CDR2 is YYNGEE. CDR3 region: CASSSAGTYEQYF. The CDR3 region has the DNA TGTGCCAGCAGCTCCGCCGGAACCTACGAGCAGTACTTC. The variable domain in full, completed from reference TRBV9 and TRBJ2-7, reads DSGVTQTPKHLITATGQRVTLRCSPRSGDLSVYWYQQSLDQGLQFLIQYYNGEERAKGNILERFSAQQFPDLHSELNLSSLELGDSALYFCASSSAGTYEQYFGPGTRLTVT.

This clonotype was recorded at least ten times. This chain uses TRBV6-1 with TRBJ2-5, with 8 bases aligning to TRBD1. V lost 5 bases to trimming and J lost 3 bases; unmatched junction nucleotides: 8. Germline loops: CDR1 MNHNS, CDR2 SASEGT. This CDR3 comprises 15 residues. The CDR3 loop reads CASSRGQGRKETQYF. The CDR3 DNA sequence: TGTGCCAGCAGTAGAGGACAGGGAAGAAAAGAGACCCAGTACTTC.

The gene calls are TRBV3-1 and TRBJ2-5, with TRBD2 identical over 8 bases. The CDR3 has 16 amino acids. Germline V gene sequence: CDR1 LGHDT, CDR2 YNNKEL (reference sequence). V trimming: 2 bases; J trimming: 0 bases; junction bases outside the gene matches: 5. CDR3 in amino acids: CASSQHSGIDQETQYF. DNA of the CDR3: TGTGCCAGCAGCCAACATAGCGGGATAGACCAAGAGACCCAGTACTTC.

This clonotype appeared many times. The rearrangement links TRBV11-2 to TRBJ2-1; 9 bases are a match to TRBD2. The junction had 6 bases not matched to a gene; V was cut back by 1 base and J by 8 bases. This CDR3 is 15 amino acids long. Germline V CDR1 and CDR2: SGHAT, FQNNGV. CDR3 region: CASSLGPASGDEQFF. In nucleotides, the CDR3 is TGTGCCAGCAGCTTAGGGCCCGCTAGCGGGGATGAGCAGTTCTTC.

The table lists this clonotype with many counts. J is TRBJ2-1 and V is TRBV15, with a possible D match to TRBD2 (7 bases). Germline V gives CDR1 LNHNV, CDR2 YYDKDF (reference sequence). V was pared by 2 bases and J by 3 bases, with 20 bases between. This CDR3 region has 18 residues. CDR3 DNA sequence: TGTGCCACCAGCAGACCTACTGGGGGGGCGCGATACTACAATGAGCAGTTCTTC. Its translation is CATSRPTGGARYYNEQFF.

In its sample, this clonotype was seen many times. The chain has TRBV2 and TRBJ2-5; 8 nucleotides align to TRBD1. Trimming at V came to 4 bases and at J to 1 base, leaving 2 bases not matched to a gene. This CDR3 region has 14 residues. Germline V gene sequence: CDR1 SNHLY, CDR2 FYNNEI. As DNA, the CDR3 is TGTGCCAGCAGTGTGGACAGGGCCCAAGAGACCCAGTACTTC. The encoded protein is CASSVDRAQETQYF.

This clonotype showed up many times. The genes are TRBV5-1 and TRBJ2-1; D not certain. Trimming shortened V by 2 bases and J by 7 bases, and 10 bases separated the two germline ends. CDR3 length: 13 residues. The germline V gene encodes CDR1 SGHRS and CDR2 YFSETQ. The CDR3 region has the DNA TGCGCCAGCAGCTTTGACCTTACTAATGAGCAGTTCTTC. This codes for CASSFDLTNEQFF.

There are many counts of this clonotype. The J gene is TRBJ2-7, the V gene TRBV2, with unresolved D. CDR1 is SNHLY and CDR2 is FYNNEI in the germline V gene. The CDR3 covers 15 residues. Trimming cost V 3 bases and J 2 bases, with 14 bases left between them. The CDR3 DNA reads TGTGCCAGCAGTGACTCAGCTAGACACCCCTACGAGCAGTACTTC. Translating it yields CASSDSARHPYEQYF. Together with reference TRBV2 and TRBJ2-7, the CDR3 gives the full variable domain: EPEVTQTPSHQVTQMGQEVILRCVPISNHLYFYWYRQILGQKVEFLVSFYNNEISEKSEIFDDQFSVERPDGSNFTLKIRSTKLEDSAMYFCASSDSARHPYEQYFGPGTRLTVT.

This clonotype was seen ten or more times. This chain connects TRBV6-4 to TRBJ1-2; D unresolved. Germline V gives CDR1 MRHNA, CDR2 SNTAGT. The CDR3 consists of 15 residues. The V end was cut by 0 bases, the J end by 8 bases, with 16 bases between. The CDR3 DNA is TGTGCCAGCAGTGACTCGTCAGGAAATACGGGCGGCTACACCTTC. It translates to CASSDSSGNTGGYTF.

This clonotype was found a few times. This sequence joins TRBV6-2 or TRBV6-3 and TRBJ2-7; 13 nucleotides agree with TRBD2. The CDR3 is 15 residues long. CDR1 MNHEY and CDR2 SVGEGT come from the germline V gene. V was clipped by 6 bases and J by 2 bases; unmatched bases: 4. CDR3 bases: TGTGCCAGCAGGGCCACTAGCGGGGGGGCCTACGAGCAGTACTTC. Its protein is CASRATSGGAYEQYF.

This clonotype has ten or more counts. The V and J genes are TRBV20-1 and TRBJ1-2; unclear D gene. The CDR3 totals 12 residues. The V and J ends lost 6 bases and 1 base respectively, with 9 bases between them. CDR1 and CDR2 from the germline V gene are DFQATT and SNEGSKA (reference sequence). The CDR3 reads CSARTHNYGYTF. CDR3 nucleotide sequence: TGCAGTGCAAGGACCCATAACTATGGCTACACCTTC.

Ten or more counts support this clonotype. This sequence joins TRBV2 and TRBJ2-6; 13 nucleotides agree with TRBD2. CDR1 SNHLY and CDR2 FYNNEI come from the germline V gene. The ends lost 5 bases at V and 3 bases at J; junction bases unmatched: 10. The CDR3 is 19 residues long. The CDR3 region is CASSLHGGLAGLGANVLTF. The CDR3 coding sequence is TGTGCCAGCAGTCTACACGGGGGACTAGCGGGACTTGGGGCCAACGTCCTGACTTTC. Based on the CDR3 plus reference TRBV2 and TRBJ2-6, the full variable domain is EPEVTQTPSHQVTQMGQEVILRCVPISNHLYFYWYRQILGQKVEFLVSFYNNEISEKSEIFDDQFSVERPDGSNFTLKIRSTKLEDSAMYFCASSLHGGLAGLGANVLTFGAGSRLTVL.

This clonotype was seen ten or more times. The V call is TRBV2, the J call TRBJ2-7; maybe TRBD1 (6 bases). V lost 2 bases and J 1 base, leaving 12 bases between the germline ends. The CDR3 spans 15 residues. CDR1 and CDR2 from the germline V gene are SNHLY and FYNNEI. In nucleotides, the CDR3 is TGTGCCAGCAGTGAAAGTCTGACAGGTTCCTACGAGCAGTACTTC. This translates into CASSESLTGSYEQYF.

This clonotype was recorded a few times. The V call is TRBV25-1, the J call TRBJ2-2; D may match TRBD1 or TRBD2 (6 bases each). CDR1 and CDR2 (germline): MGHDK, SYGVNS. V lost 3 bases to trimming and J lost 5 bases, with 16 bases between them. This CDR3 region has 16 residues. In DNA, the CDR3 is TGTGCCAGCAGTGATCCCGGGGGCAGGGTGACCGGGGAGCTGTTTTTT. Translation gives CASSDPGGRVTGELFF.

This clonotype was observed a few times. The V call is TRBV12-5, the J call TRBJ1-3; no firm D call. V lost 3 bases to trimming and J lost 0 bases, with 15 bases between them. Germline V CDR1 and CDR2: LGHNT, FRNRAP. This CDR3 comprises 17 residues. The CDR3 sequence is CASGFAESPNSGNTIYF. The CDR3, as DNA: TGTGCTAGTGGTTTTGCGGAATCACCGAACTCTGGAAACACCATATATTTT.

V is TRBV30 and J is TRBJ2-1, with D hard to call. V shed 2 bases and J shed 3 bases, with 8 bases lying between them. The germline V gene has CDR1 GTSNPN and CDR2 SVGIG (reference sequence). The CDR3 loop spans 13 amino acids. The CDR3 region has the DNA TGTGCCTGGAGTTCTGTAGGCTACAATGAGCAGTTCTTC. Translating gives CAWSSVGYNEQFF.

The chain links TRBV29-1 to TRBJ2-7, with TRBD1 matching over 10 bases. This CDR3 has 14 amino acids. Germline V gene data show CDR1 as SQVTM and CDR2 as ANQGSEA. V gave up 5 bases and J gave up 5 bases; unmatched junction bases: 9. The CDR3, as DNA: TGCAGCGTTACCGGGACAGGGGCTAAAGACGAGCAGTACTTC. This codes for CSVTGTGAKDEQYF.

A remark on this clonotype: A read error may be the cause here, since a much bigger clone is one base away. The chain carries TRBV5-1 and TRBJ1-1; tentative D call: TRBD1 (5 bases). The CDR3 contains 17 residues. CDR1 and CDR2 from the germline V gene are SGHRS and YFSETQ. The V gene lost 7 bases and the J gene lost 5 bases, with 27 bases spanning the gap. CDR3 in amino acids: CASPSGEWGDVWTEAFF. CDR3 DNA sequence: TGCGCCAGCCCAAGTGGGGAATGGGGGGATGTTTGGACTGAAGCTTTCTTT.